The rows below give T cell receptor beta chains drawn from one sample of a study of yellow fever vaccine responses in identical twins. TCRdb ran MiXCR on the RT-PCR reads and lists one entry per CDR3 protein. The sample lists about 6,000 distinct CDR3 sequences; approximately 65% were seen once. The sample in question was T cells from blood (PBMCs), unsorted or a sorted subset (not recorded which), obtained before or after yellow fever vaccination (not recorded which). These receptors all stem from a woman under 30 who received the yellow fever vaccine. Each CDR3 is given with its conserved first and last residue. The D gene is left open where the match is weak. Only part of the rows carry a size: once, few, many, or a class if the clone is expanded.

CAISPTTGQKNEQYF	TGTGCCATCAGCCCCACAACTGGACAGAAAAACGAGCAGTACTTC	.	.	TRBV10-3	TRBJ2-7
CASSLEAVDSPLHF	TGTGCCAGCAGCTTAGAGGCAGTGGATTCACCCCTCCACTTT	.	.	TRBV11-2	TRBJ1-6
CASGLETGRDSPLHF	TGTGCCAGCGGGCTTGAGACAGGGCGGGATTCACCCCTCCACTTT	.	TRBD1	TRBV27	TRBJ1-6
CASSFRDRAWFF	TGTGCCAGCAGTTTCCGGGACAGGGCATGGTTCTTC	.	TRBD1	TRBV12-3/TRBV12-4	TRBJ2-1
CATSRSRGLASLEEQYF	TGTGCCACCAGCAGATCAAGGGGACTAGCGTCTTTGGAGGAGCAGTACTTC	.	TRBD2	TRBV15	TRBJ2-7
CASSLDGWNQPQHF	TGCGCCAGCAGCTTGGATGGCTGGAATCAGCCCCAGCATTTT	.	.	TRBV5-1	TRBJ1-5
CASSQTPYDEQYF	TGTGCCAGCTCACAGACCCCTTACGACGAGCAGTACTTC	.	.	TRBV18	TRBJ2-7
CASSSQGNQPQHF	TGTGCCAGTAGTTCACAGGGGAATCAGCCCCAGCATTTT	once	TRBD1	TRBV19	TRBJ1-5
CASRRDREAFF	TGTGCCAGCAGAAGGGACAGAGAAGCTTTCTTT	once	TRBD1	TRBV2	TRBJ1-1
CSVTSGEVTQYF	TGCAGTGTAACTAGTGGCGAGGTGACCCAGTACTTC	.	.	TRBV20-1	TRBJ2-5
CASSLTLVETEETQYF	TGTGCCAGCAGTTTAACCCTGGTCGAGACCGAAGAGACCCAGTACTTC	.	.	TRBV12-3/TRBV12-4	TRBJ2-5
CSARDTTLYNEQFF	TGCAGTGCTAGAGATACGACACTTTACAATGAGCAGTTCTTC	.	.	TRBV20-1	TRBJ2-1
CASSYTGTGGSNYGYTF	TGTGCCAGCAGTTACACCGGGACAGGGGGTAGTAACTATGGCTACACCTTC	few	TRBD1	TRBV6-2/TRBV6-3	TRBJ1-2
CASSQGTGVPYEQYF	TGCGCCAGCAGCCAAGGGACAGGGGTCCCCTACGAGCAGTACTTC	.	TRBD1	TRBV4-1	TRBJ2-7
CASSLSTTEAFF	TGTGCCAGCAGCTTATCGACTACTGAAGCTTTCTTT	.	.	TRBV11-1	TRBJ1-1
CASSRLGGSEQFF	TGTGCCAGCAGCCGATTGGGGGGGAGTGAGCAGTTCTTC	.	TRBD2	TRBV11-1	TRBJ2-1
CAISVGPIQPQHF	TGTGCCATCAGTGTGGGACCCATTCAGCCCCAGCATTTT	.	.	TRBV10-3	TRBJ1-5
CSARDLSGGEYNEQFF	TGCAGTGCTAGAGATCTTAGCGGGGGGGAGTACAATGAGCAGTTCTTC	.	TRBD2	TRBV20-1	TRBJ2-1
CAIRRTSGTSSYNEQFF	TGTGCCATCAGGCGGACTAGCGGAACCTCCTCCTACAATGAGCAGTTCTTC	.	TRBD2	TRBV10-3	TRBJ2-1
CSARMLGAVDEQFF	TGCAGTGCTAGGATGTTGGGCGCAGTAGATGAGCAGTTCTTC	.	.	TRBV20-1	TRBJ2-1
CASSLQGNTEAFF	TGTGCCAGCAGCTTACAGGGCAACACTGAAGCTTTCTTT	.	.	TRBV7-9	TRBJ1-1
CASSNTFPGAKNIQYF	TGTGCCAGCAGCAACACCTTTCCGGGGGCCAAAAACATTCAGTACTTC	.	.	TRBV11-2	TRBJ2-4
CSAPSDRGHEQYF	TGCAGTGCCCCATCGGACAGGGGCCACGAGCAGTACTTC	.	TRBD1	TRBV20-1	TRBJ2-7
CSVEGAGDTQYF	TGCAGCGTTGAGGGGGCCGGGGATACGCAGTATTTT	once	.	TRBV29-1	TRBJ2-3
CSVEANSYEQYF	TGCAGCGTAGAGGCCAACTCCTACGAGCAGTACTTC	.	.	TRBV29-1	TRBJ2-7
CASSLDGGRNEQYF	TGTGCCAGCAGCTTAGATGGCGGGAGGAACGAGCAGTACTTC	.	TRBD2	TRBV11-3	TRBJ2-7
CASSQRGTSWETQYF	TGTGCCAGCAGCCAGAGAGGGACTAGCTGGGAGACCCAGTACTTC	.	TRBD2	TRBV4-2	TRBJ2-5